A single sample gave rise to the 21 T cell receptor beta chains below, sequenced in a study of OX40 agonist ivuxolimab in advanced cancers. TCRdb's table, derived via immunoSEQ multiplex PCR, lists solely in-frame clones and lacks some. The sample holds around 94,000 clones, 91% seen once. The sample was CD4+ or CD8+ T cells sorted from blood, taken in a trial of the OX40 agonist ivuxolimab. Receptors were obtained from an adult with an advanced solid tumor such as melanoma, head and neck, liver or kidney cancer.

V gene TRBV28 combines with J gene TRBJ2-4, with a weak D call TRBD1 (6 bases). CDR1 and CDR2 from the germline V gene are MDHEN and SYDVKM. This CDR3 comprises 14 residues. V shed 6 bases and J shed 0 bases, with 9 bases lying between them. The CDR3 loop is CASSDRLAKNIQYF. Written as DNA, the CDR3 is TGTGCCAGCAGCGACAGGCTAGCCAAAAACATTCAGTACTTC.

The chain couples TRBV5-1 to TRBJ2-7; D is perhaps TRBD1 (5 bases). With 0 bases removed from V and 6 bases from J, the gap between germline ends came to 16 bases. From germline, CDR1 is SGHRS and CDR2 YFSETQ. This CDR3 spans 15 amino acids. The CDR3 loop reads CASSLAQGRLSEQYF. Written as DNA, the CDR3 is TGCGCCAGCAGCTTGGCCCAGGGAAGGTTATCCGAGCAGTACTTC.

The J gene is TRBJ2-5, the V gene TRBV7-2, with 7 bases that match TRBD1. In germline, CDR1 is SGHTA, CDR2 FQGNSA. Trimming at V came to 3 bases and at J to 1 base, leaving 5 bases not matched to a gene. This CDR3 contains 15 residues. The CDR3 DNA sequence: TGTGCCAGCAGCTTGGTGACAGGGTCCCAAGAGACCCAGTACTTC. This encodes CASSLVTGSQETQYF.

The chain employs TRBV19 and TRBJ2-1; either TRBD1 or TRBD2 may fit D (5 bases each). Germline values: CDR1 LNHDA, CDR2 SQIVND (reference sequence). The germline V and J ends were trimmed by 1 base and 5 bases, with 12 bases remaining between them. The CDR3 contains 15 residues. Here the CDR3 DNA reads TGTGCCAGTAGTATAGGGGGGACGGCCCACAATGAGCAGTTCTTC. Protein sequence: CASSIGGTAHNEQFF.

The chain recombines TRBV7-2 with TRBJ2-1; D is unclear. Germline V gene data show CDR1 as SGHTA and CDR2 as FQGNSA. CDR3 length: 15 residues. V was cut by 1 base and J by 1 base, with 8 bases left in between. This chain's CDR3 is CASSLGLGSYNEQFF. CDR3 nucleotides: TGTGCCAGCAGCTTAGGGTTGGGGTCCTACAATGAGCAGTTCTTC.

V is TRBV9 and J is TRBJ2-1, with 10 bases that match TRBD2. CDR3 length equals 16 residues. V shed 3 bases and J 12 bases; nucleotides not matched to a gene: 15. Germline V gene data show CDR1 as SGDLS and CDR2 as YYNGEE. The CDR3 sequence: CASSDQMIAGGRGQFF. The CDR3 nucleotides read TGTGCCAGCAGCGACCAGATGATAGCGGGAGGTCGGGGGCAGTTCTTC. The full variable domain, its missing parts supplied by reference TRBV9 and TRBJ2-1, is DSGVTQTPKHLITATGQRVTLRCSPRSGDLSVYWYQQSLDQGLQFLIQYYNGEERAKGNILERFSAQQFPDLHSELNLSSLELGDSALYFCASSDQMIAGGRGQFFGPGTRLTVL.

V and J are TRBV11-1 and TRBJ2-1; TRBD1 aligns across 7 bases. The V gene end was trimmed by 5 bases and the J gene end by 4 bases; junction bases not matched to a gene: 8. From germline, CDR1 is SGHAT and CDR2 FQDESV (reference sequence). The CDR3 spans 15 residues. CDR3 amino acids: CASSVSGGQYNEQFF. As DNA, the CDR3 is TGTGCCAGCAGCGTCTCAGGGGGACAGTACAATGAGCAGTTCTTC.

The CDR3 spells CASRQDRGHEKLFF. CDR3 nucleotides: TGCGCCAGCAGACAAGACAGGGGGCATGAAAAACTGTTTTTT. The gene calls are TRBV5-1 and TRBJ1-4; 10 positions match TRBD1. Germline V gene data show CDR1 as SGHRS and CDR2 as YFSETQ. Trimming took 5 bases from V and 6 from J; bases not matched to a gene: 4. The CDR3 is 14 amino acids. The variable domain in full, completed from reference TRBV5-1 and TRBJ1-4, reads KAGVTQTPRYLIKTRGQQVTLSCSPISGHRSVSWYQQTPGQGLQFLFEYFSETQRNKGNFPGRFSGRQFSNSRSEMNVSTLELGDSALYLCASRQDRGHEKLFFGSGTQLSVL.

V and J are TRBV19 and TRBJ2-7; TRBD1 or TRBD2 may be the D gene (5 bases each). The length of the CDR3 is 12 residues. V was cut by 8 bases and J by 3 bases, with 11 bases left in between. Germline-derived CDR1 and CDR2 are LNHDA and SQIVND (reference sequence). CDR3 sequence reads: CASGGLSYEQYF. In nucleotides, the CDR3 is TGTGCCAGTGGGGGTCTAAGCTACGAGCAGTACTTC. Together with reference TRBV19 and TRBJ2-7, the CDR3 gives the full variable domain: DGGITQSPKYLFRKEGQNVTLSCEQNLNHDAMYWYRQDPGQGLRLIYYSQIVNDFQKGDIAEGYSVSREKKESFPLTVTSAQKNPTAFYLCASGGLSYEQYFGPGTRLTVT.

This chain uses TRBV19 with TRBJ2-2; the D gene is possibly TRBD2 (5 bases). The CDR3 has 14 amino acids. Trimming cost V 9 bases and J 1 base, with 12 bases left between them. Per the germline V gene, CDR1 is LNHDA and CDR2 is SQIVND (reference sequence). The CDR3 is CASALGGNTGELFF. The CDR3 nucleotides are TGTGCCAGCGCCCTAGGAGGGAACACCGGGGAGCTGTTTTTT.

The gene calls are TRBV30 and TRBJ1-5; D remains ambiguous. The CDR3 contains 13 residues. V lost 4 bases to trimming and J lost 2 bases, with 9 bases between them. Germline-derived CDR1 and CDR2 are GTSNPN and SVGIG (reference sequence). CDR3 amino acids: CAWTWGGNQPQHF. CDR3 coding DNA: TGTGCCTGGACCTGGGGTGGCAATCAGCCCCAGCATTTT.

This clone was recorded a few times. V usage is TRBV11-3 and J usage is TRBJ2-7, with D perhaps TRBD1 or TRBD2 (5 bases each). CDR3 length: 15 residues. V dropped 5 bases and J dropped 2 bases, with 16 bases sitting between them. The germline V gene has CDR1 SGHNT and CDR2 YENEEA. The CDR3 protein is CASSPGRIATYEQYF. CDR3 DNA sequence: TGTGCCAGCAGCCCGGGACGAATTGCGACCTACGAGCAGTACTTC.

The rearrangement links TRBV28 to TRBJ2-2; TRBD2 aligns across 8 bases. The CDR3 runs to 17 residues. Germline V gene data show CDR1 as MDHEN and CDR2 as SYDVKM. Trimming took 6 bases from V and 6 from J; bases not matched to a gene: 15. The CDR3 is CASSIHTLNGGAGELFF. DNA for the CDR3: TGTGCCAGCAGCATCCACACATTAAACGGGGGGGCCGGGGAGCTGTTTTTT.

The chain links TRBV9 to TRBJ2-2, with D perhaps matching TRBD2 (6 bases). The V end lost 6 bases, the J end lost 1 base, and 10 bases lay between the germline ends. CDR3 length: 14 amino acids. Germline V gives CDR1 SGDLS, CDR2 YYNGEE. Here the CDR3 DNA reads TGTGCCAGCACGGAGGGCCTGAACACCGGGGAGCTGTTTTTT. Translated: CASTEGLNTGELFF.

This clone was seen a single time. V usage is TRBV5-6 and J usage is TRBJ2-2; D may be TRBD1 (6 bases). Germline V gene sequence: CDR1 SGHDT, CDR2 YYEEEE. The V and J ends lost 4 bases and 6 bases respectively, with 16 bases between them. The CDR3 is 15 amino acids. The CDR3, as DNA: TGTGCCAGCAGCCTCTTCAGGGGCCCCCCCGGGGAGCTGTTTTTT. It yields the protein CASSLFRGPPGELFF.

This clone was seen more than once but under ten times. The rearrangement uses TRBV30 and TRBJ2-2, with a weak D call TRBD2 (6 bases). Trimming stripped 4 bases from V and 5 bases from J, with 11 bases between. Germline V gene data show CDR1 as GTSNPN and CDR2 as SVGIG (reference sequence). The CDR3 loop spans 13 amino acids. CDR3 DNA: TGTGCCTGGAAGGGAGGTGGGACCGGGGAGCTGTTTTTT. This gives the protein CAWKGGGTGELFF.

This chain uses TRBV21-1 with TRBJ2-5; TRBD1 is the table's D call, not checked against the DNA. TRBV21-1 is recorded as a pseudogene. This CDR3 spans 15 amino acids. CDR3: CASSGLPRGSETQYF. The DNA for the CDR3 is TGTGCCAGCAGCGGGCTCCCCAGGGGTAGTGAGACCCAGTACTTC.

This chain joins TRBV5-6 and TRBJ1-2, with D perhaps TRBD1 (5 bases). CDR1 and CDR2 from the germline V gene are SGHDT and YYEEEE. Trimming left V 4 bases short and J 5 bases short, with 24 bases between. This CDR3 spans 17 amino acids. CDR3: CASSRGVGTARLYGYTF. CDR3 in DNA: TGTGCCAGCAGCCGGGGGGTGGGGACCGCCCGACTTTATGGCTACACCTTC.

V gene TRBV11-2 combines with J gene TRBJ2-5; D is perhaps TRBD2 (6 bases). V lost 5 bases and J lost 3, with 16 bases in between. CDR1 is SGHAT, CDR2 FQNNGV, per germline. The CDR3 runs to 15 residues. The CDR3 DNA reads as TGTGCCAGCAGCACTTACGGGACTCTTAAAGAGACCCAGTACTTC. Translation: CASSTYGTLKETQYF.

The chain uses TRBV11-2 and TRBJ2-5, with TRBD2 as a possible D gene (5 bases). TRBJ2-7 matches the DNA end more closely, so the J call is doubtful. This CDR3 region has 15 residues. CDR1 SGHAT and CDR2 FQNNGV come from the germline V gene. CDR3 sequence reads: CASSLDRGSFHEQYF. The CDR3 bases are TGTGCCAGCAGCTTAGATCGGGGTAGCTTCCACGAGCAGTACTTC.

The V and J genes are TRBV28 and TRBJ1-2; the D is unclear. The CDR3 is 14 amino acids. Germline lookup yields CDR1 MDHEN and CDR2 SYDVKM. V was trimmed by 1 base and J by 2 bases, leaving 8 bases between them. The CDR3 loop reads CASSLYGPNYGYTF. CDR3 in DNA: TGTGCCAGCAGTTTATATGGGCCCAACTATGGCTACACCTTC.